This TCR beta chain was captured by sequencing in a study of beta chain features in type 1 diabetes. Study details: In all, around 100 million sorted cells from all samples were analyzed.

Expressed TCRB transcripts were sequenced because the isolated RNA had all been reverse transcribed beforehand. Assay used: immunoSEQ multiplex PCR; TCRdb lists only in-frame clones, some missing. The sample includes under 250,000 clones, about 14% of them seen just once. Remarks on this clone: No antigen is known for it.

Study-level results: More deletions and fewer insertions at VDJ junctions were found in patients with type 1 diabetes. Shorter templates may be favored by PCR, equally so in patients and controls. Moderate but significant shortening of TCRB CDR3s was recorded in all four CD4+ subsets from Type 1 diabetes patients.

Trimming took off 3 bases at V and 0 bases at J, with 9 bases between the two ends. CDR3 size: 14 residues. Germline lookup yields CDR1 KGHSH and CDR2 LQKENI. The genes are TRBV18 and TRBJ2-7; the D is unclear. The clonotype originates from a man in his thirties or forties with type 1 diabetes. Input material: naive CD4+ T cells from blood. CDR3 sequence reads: CASSPPTVSYEQYF. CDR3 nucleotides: TGTGCCAGCTCACCCCCAACAGTCTCCTACGAGCAGTACTTC.